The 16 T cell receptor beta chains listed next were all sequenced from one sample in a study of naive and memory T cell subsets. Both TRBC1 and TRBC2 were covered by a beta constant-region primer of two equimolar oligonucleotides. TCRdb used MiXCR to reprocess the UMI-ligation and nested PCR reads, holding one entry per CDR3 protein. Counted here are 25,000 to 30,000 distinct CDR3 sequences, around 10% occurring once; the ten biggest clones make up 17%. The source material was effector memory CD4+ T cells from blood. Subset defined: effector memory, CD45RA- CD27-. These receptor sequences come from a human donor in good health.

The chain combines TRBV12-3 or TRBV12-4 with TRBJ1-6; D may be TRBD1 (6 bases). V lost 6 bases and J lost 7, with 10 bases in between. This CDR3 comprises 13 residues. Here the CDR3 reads CASRSDSNSPLHF. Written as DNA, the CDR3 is TGTGCCAGCAGGTCGGACAGCAATTCACCCCTCCACTTT.

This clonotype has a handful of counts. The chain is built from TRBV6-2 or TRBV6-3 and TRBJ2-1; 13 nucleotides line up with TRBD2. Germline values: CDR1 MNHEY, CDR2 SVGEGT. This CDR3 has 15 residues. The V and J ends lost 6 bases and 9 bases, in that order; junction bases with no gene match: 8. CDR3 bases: TGTGCCAGCAGCCAAGGACTAGCGGGAGTGGTTGAGCAGTTCTTC. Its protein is CASSQGLAGVVEQFF.

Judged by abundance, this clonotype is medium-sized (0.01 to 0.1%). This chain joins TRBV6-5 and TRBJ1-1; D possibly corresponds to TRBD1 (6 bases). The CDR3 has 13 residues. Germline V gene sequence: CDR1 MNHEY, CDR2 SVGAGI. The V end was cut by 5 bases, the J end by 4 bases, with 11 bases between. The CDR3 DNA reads TGTGCCAGCAGTAAACAGGGAATCACTGAAGCTTTCTTT. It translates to CASSKQGITEAFF.

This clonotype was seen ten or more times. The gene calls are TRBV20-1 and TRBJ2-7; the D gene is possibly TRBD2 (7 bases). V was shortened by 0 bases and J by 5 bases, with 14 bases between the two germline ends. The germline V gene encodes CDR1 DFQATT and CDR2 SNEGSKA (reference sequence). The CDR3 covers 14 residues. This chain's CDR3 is CSARDPQGGDEQYF. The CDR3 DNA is TGCAGTGCTAGAGATCCACAGGGAGGGGACGAGCAGTACTTC.

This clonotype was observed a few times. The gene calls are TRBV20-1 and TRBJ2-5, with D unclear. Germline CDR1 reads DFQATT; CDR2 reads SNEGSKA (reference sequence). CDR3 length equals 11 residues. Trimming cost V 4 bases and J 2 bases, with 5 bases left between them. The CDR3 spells CSATPQETQYF. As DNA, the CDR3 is TGCAGTGCTACTCCTCAAGAGACCCAGTACTTC.

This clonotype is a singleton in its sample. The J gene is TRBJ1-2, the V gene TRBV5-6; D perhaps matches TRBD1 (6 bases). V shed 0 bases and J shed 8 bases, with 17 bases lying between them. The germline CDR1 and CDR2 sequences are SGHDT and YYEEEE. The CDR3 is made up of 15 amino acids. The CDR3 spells CASSLADGDRRGYTF. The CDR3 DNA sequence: TGTGCCAGCAGCTTGGCCGACGGAGACAGGCGAGGCTACACCTTC.

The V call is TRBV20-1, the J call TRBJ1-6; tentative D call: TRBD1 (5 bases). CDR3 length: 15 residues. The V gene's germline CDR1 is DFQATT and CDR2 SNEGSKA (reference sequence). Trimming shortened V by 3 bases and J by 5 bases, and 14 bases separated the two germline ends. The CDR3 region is CSASVPQGNNSPLHF. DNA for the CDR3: TGCAGTGCTAGTGTTCCGCAGGGAAATAATTCACCCCTCCACTTT.

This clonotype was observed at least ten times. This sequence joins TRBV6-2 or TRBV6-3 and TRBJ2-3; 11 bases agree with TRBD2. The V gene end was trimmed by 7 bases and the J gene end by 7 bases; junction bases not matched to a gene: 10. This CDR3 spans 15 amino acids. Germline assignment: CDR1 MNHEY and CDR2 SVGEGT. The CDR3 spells CASTLGTSGGYTQYF. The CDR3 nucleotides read TGTGCCAGCACCTTGGGCACTAGCGGGGGATATACGCAGTATTTT.

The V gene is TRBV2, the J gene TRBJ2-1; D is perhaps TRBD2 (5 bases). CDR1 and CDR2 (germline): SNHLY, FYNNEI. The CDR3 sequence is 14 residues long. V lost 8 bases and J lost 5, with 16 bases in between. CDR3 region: CASEPGNRNNEQFF. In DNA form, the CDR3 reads TGTGCCAGCGAGCCGGGAAACCGCAACAATGAGCAGTTCTTC.

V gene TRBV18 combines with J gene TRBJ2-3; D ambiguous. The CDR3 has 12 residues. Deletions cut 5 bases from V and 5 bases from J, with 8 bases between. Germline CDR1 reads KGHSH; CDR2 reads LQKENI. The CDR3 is CASSVYLDTQYF. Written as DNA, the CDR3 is TGTGCCAGCTCAGTCTATCTAGATACGCAGTATTTT. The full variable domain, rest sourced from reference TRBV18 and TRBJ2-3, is NAGVMQNPRHLVRRRGQEARLRCSPMKGHSHVYWYRQLPEEGLKFMVYLQKENIIDESGMPKERFSAEFPKEGPSILRIQQVVRGDSAAYFCASSVYLDTQYFGPGTRLTVL.

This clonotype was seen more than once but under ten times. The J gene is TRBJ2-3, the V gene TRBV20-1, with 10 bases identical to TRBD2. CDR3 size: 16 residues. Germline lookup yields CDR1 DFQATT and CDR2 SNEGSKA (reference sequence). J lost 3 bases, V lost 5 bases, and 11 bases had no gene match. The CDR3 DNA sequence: TGCAGTGCTTCCTTCCGACTAGCGGGTGATACAGATACGCAGTATTTT. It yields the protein CSASFRLAGDTDTQYF.

CDR3 in amino acids: CASSSGPSGAEAFF. For the CDR3, the DNA is TGTGCCAGCAGCTCGGGACCCTCCGGCGCTGAAGCTTTCTTT. V and J are TRBV7-3 and TRBJ1-1; D perhaps matches TRBD1 (5 bases). The CDR3 has 14 residues. Deletions cut 4 bases from V and 6 bases from J, with 15 bases between. CDR1 SGHTA and CDR2 FQGTGA come from the germline V gene.

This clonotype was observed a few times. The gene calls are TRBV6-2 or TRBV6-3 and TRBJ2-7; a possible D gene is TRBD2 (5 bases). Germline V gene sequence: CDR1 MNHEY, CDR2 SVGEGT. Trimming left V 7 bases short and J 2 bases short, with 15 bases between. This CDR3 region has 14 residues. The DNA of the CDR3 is TGTGCCAGCACTGACCCCGGGAAAACCTACGAGCAGTACTTC. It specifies CASTDPGKTYEQYF.

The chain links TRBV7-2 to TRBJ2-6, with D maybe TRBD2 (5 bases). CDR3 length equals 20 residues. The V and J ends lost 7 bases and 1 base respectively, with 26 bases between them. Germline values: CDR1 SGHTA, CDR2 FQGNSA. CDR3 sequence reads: CASTLKSWELVFSGANVLTF. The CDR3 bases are TGTGCCAGCACCCTAAAGTCTTGGGAGCTAGTGTTTTCTGGGGCCAACGTCCTGACTTTC.

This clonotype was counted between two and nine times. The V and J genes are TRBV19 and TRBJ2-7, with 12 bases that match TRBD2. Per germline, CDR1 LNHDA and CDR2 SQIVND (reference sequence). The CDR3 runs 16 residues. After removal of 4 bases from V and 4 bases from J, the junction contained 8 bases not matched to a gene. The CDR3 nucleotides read TGTGCCAGTAGTAACTTACTAGCGGGAGGCAGATACGAGCAGTACTTC. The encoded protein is CASSNLLAGGRYEQYF.

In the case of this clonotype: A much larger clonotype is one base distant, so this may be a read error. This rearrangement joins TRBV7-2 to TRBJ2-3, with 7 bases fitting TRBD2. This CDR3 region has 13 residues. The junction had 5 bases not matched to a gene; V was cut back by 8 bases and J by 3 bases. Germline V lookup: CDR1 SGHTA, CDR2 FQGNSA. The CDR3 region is CASSSGRTDTQYF. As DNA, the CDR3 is TGTGCCAGCTCTAGCGGCCGAACAGATACGCAGTATTTT.